Listed here is a single TCR beta chain. Its target antigen remains unknown. No base qualities exist here, and no much larger clone lies one base off it. The data were taken from a study of Ad26.COV2.S vaccination and SARS-CoV-2 variants (TCRdb year 2021). About the investigation overall: Vaccine-arm donors were drawn from COV1001, a multicentre, randomized, double-blind, placebo-controlled phase I-IIa trial of Ad26.COV2.S in healthy adults. Trial participants were randomized into five groups of five: low-dose or high-dose Ad26.COV2.S given once or twice, or placebo on both occasions. A total of about 30 samples were included in the TCR-sequenced set, comprising about 20 Ad26.COV2.S vaccine recipients, 5 placebo recipients and 8 SARS-CoV-2 convalescent individuals. TCRbeta repertoire sequencing served as the tool for gauging how specific and how broad the SARS-CoV-2-reactive T cell receptors were following Ad26.COV2.S vaccination. Throughout the experiments and outcome assessment, investigators stayed blinded to trial group allocation. Dosing of Ad26.COV2.S was intramuscular, at either 5x10^10 or 1x10^11 viral particles, delivered as one shot or as two shots spaced 56 days apart.

The germline V gene (reference sequence) provides CDR1 SGHKS and CDR2 YYEKEE. Trimming takes 2 bases off V and 4 bases off J; junction bases not matched to a gene: 2. The CDR3 goes from the cysteine to the phenylalanine over 14 residues. Only the CDR3 region is kept as DNA, spanning 42 bases read in frame from base 1. The immunoSEQ Assay was the method used to sequence TCRbeta CDR3 regions. After extraction, genomic DNA underwent amplification by bias-controlled multiplex PCR, followed by high-throughput sequencing. As for the authors' bioinformatics: To quantify the absolute abundance of every unique TCRbeta CDR3 region, sequences were collapsed and filtered. T cell fraction was estimated by normalizing TCRbeta template counts to usable DNA, which was measured by amplifying reference genes present in all nucleated cells. Repertoire TCRs were annotated as SARS-CoV-2-specific when V gene, CDR3 amino acid sequence and J gene were exactly matched to a known reactive TCR set. The reference SARS-CoV-2 TCR set was obtained from MIRA and was filtered for enrichment in COVID-19-positive ImmuneCODE repertoires, whereby public or cross-reactive TCRs were removed. Using the MIRA antigens, annotated TCRs were further analysed by specific ORF or by position within an ORF. Breadth was defined as the number of annotated unique rearrangements divided by the total number of unique productive rearrangements, and depth was defined as the summed frequency of the annotated unique rearrangements. Two-sided Wilcoxon rank-sum tests were used to compare TCR breadth between groups. As stored in TCRdb, this immuneACCESS dataset retains in-frame rearrangements with V and J assigned. A fraction of the clones does not appear; measured against another copy, unresolved V genes explain less than half of the discrepancy, and the remainder lacks a known reason. V, J and clone size are those of that table, while D and trimming were read from the DNA. Within this sample are a few hundred thousand clones, with roughly 84% of them counted one time only. The top ten constitute around 3.7% of the sample.

In light of the paper, this sample's treatment or condition label describes: roughly 20 received Ad26.COV2.S at low or high dose, single or two shots; about 5 received placebo; per-sample allocation not given. Repertoires of vaccine and placebo recipients were sequenced from samples collected on day 63 after the first injection. Cohort 1b enrolled fewer than 30 adults aged 18-55 years at a single site in Boston, USA, between 29 July and 7 August 2020. Ad26.COV2.S was a replication-incompetent adenovirus type 26 vector expressing a prefusion-stabilized SARS-CoV-2 spike protein from the original Wuhan strain. What the work shows at the level of the full study, not this receptor alone: The study was not powered for comparison of responses between vaccine doses or regimens. Ad26.COV2.S recipients had higher spike-specific TCR breadth than placebo recipients (P = 0.0014). It was noted by the authors that total T cell responses may have been underestimated by the TCR breadth and depth analyses. After vaccination, spike-specific CD8+ and CD4+ T cell responses were reported to show substantial breadth. Comparable non-spike TCR breadth was observed between vaccine and placebo recipients, consistent with only spike being contained in the vaccine.

This receptor chain uses TRBV5-5 and TRBJ1-5, with 8 bases aligning to TRBD1. Material: peripheral blood, obtained in a trial of Ad26.COV2.S vaccine versus placebo. The sequence derives from a person aged 18-60 years who received the Ad26.COV2.S COVID-19 vaccine or a placebo. At the DNA level, the sequence is TGTGCCAGCAGCTTACGGACAGGGAATCAGCCCCAGCATTTT. It encodes CASSLRTGNQPQHF.